This T cell receptor beta chain was identified in a study of CD8+ T cells in alopecia areata. Broader study findings: It was less clear whether patients shared TCRs than it was in mice, possibly because of HLA. Scalp sequencing also captures normal skin's resident alphabeta T cells.

Investigators sorted PBMCs to obtain both CD4+ and CD8+ T cells. RNA extraction and reverse transcription yielded cDNA as sequencing template. The table came from immunoSEQ multiplex PCR; TCRdb's copy has only in-frame clones and leaves some out. The sample shows 90,000 to 120,000 clones, approximately 59% of them seen only once. To note about this clone: Its antigen remains unknown.

Germline V lookup: CDR1 SGHAT, CDR2 FQDESV (reference sequence). The V and J ends lost 6 bases and 2 bases, in that order; junction bases with no gene match: 10. This CDR3 has 15 amino acids. Sequencing was performed on CD8+ T cells sorted from blood. The V gene is TRBV11-1, the J gene TRBJ2-7, with 7 positions matching TRBD1. The TCR comes from a human donor in good health. The CDR3 DNA is TGTGCCAGCAGTCCAGAACAGGGGCCCCCCTACGAGCAGTACTTC. It specifies CASSPEQGPPYEQYF.